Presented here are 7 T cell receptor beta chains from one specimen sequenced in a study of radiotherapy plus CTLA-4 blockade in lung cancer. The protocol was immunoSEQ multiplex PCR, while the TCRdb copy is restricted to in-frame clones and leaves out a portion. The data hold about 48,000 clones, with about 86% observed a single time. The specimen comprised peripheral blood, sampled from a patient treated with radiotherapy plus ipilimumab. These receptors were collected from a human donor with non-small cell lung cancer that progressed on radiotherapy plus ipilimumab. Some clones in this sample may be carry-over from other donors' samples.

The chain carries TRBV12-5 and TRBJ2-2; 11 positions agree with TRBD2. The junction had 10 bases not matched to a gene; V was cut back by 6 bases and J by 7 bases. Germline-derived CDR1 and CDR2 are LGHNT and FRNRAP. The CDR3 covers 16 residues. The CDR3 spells CASGITSGSRDGELFF. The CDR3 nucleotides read TGTGCTAGTGGCATTACTAGCGGGAGTAGAGACGGGGAGCTGTTTTTT.

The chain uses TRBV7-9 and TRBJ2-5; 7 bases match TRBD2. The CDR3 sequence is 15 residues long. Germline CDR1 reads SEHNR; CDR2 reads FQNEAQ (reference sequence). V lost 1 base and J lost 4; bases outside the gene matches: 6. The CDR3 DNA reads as TGTGCCAGCAGCTTAGAGGGAGGGCCTTTAGAGACCCAGTACTTC. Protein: CASSLEGGPLETQYF.

The CDR3 is CASSIPPGLAGGRQETQYF. The CDR3 nucleotides read TGTGCCAGTAGTATTCCACCGGGACTAGCGGGAGGTCGGCAAGAGACCCAGTACTTC. The rearrangement links TRBV19 to TRBJ2-5, with 15 positions matching TRBD2. Germline V gene lookup returns CDR1 LNHDA and CDR2 SQIVND (reference sequence). V dropped 3 bases and J dropped 2; count of bases not matched to a gene: 10. The length of the CDR3 is 19 residues.

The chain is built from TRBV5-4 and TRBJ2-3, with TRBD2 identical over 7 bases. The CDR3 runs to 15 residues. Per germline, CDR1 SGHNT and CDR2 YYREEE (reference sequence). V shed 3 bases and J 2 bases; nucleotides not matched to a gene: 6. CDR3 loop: CASSSRDYYTDTQYF. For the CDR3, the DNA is TGTGCCAGCAGCTCGAGGGACTACTACACAGATACGCAGTATTTT.

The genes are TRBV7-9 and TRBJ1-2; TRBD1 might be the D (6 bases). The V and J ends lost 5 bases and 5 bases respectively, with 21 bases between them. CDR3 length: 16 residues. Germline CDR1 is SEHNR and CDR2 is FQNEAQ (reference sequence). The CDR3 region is CASSPVMFRTVYGYTF. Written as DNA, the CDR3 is TGTGCCAGCAGCCCCGTTATGTTTCGGACAGTATATGGCTACACCTTC.

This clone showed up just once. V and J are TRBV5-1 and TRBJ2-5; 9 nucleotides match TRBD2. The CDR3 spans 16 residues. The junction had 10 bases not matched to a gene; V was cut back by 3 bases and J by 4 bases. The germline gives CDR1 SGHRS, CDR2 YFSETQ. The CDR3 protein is CASSWGRAGGGETQYF. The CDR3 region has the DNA TGCGCCAGCAGCTGGGGCCGGGCGGGAGGGGGAGAGACCCAGTACTTC.

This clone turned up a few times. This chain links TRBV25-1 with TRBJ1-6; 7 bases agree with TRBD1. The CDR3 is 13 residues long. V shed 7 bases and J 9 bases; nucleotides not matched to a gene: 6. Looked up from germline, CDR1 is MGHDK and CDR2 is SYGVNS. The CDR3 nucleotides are TGTGCCAGCATGACAGGGAATGGTTCACCCCTCCACTTT. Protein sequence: CASMTGNGSPLHF.